This T cell receptor (beta chain) was profiled in a study of blood T cell repertoires in COVID-19. The CDR3 is 16 residues long. Germline CDR1 and CDR2: SGHTA and FQGNSA. Trimming at V came to 5 bases and at J to 2 bases, leaving 5 bases not matched to a gene. Authors' processing steps: Estimates of nucleated cell counts were drawn from the amplification of reference gene primers. Profiling relied on immunoSEQ multiplex PCR, and the TCRdb table lists in-frame clones only, not all of them. V and J calls and clone size are those listed in that table; D and trimming were worked out from the DNA. In the table there are about 58,000 clones, approximately 90% of which are singletons. This clone came up once.

V gene TRBV7-2 combines with J gene TRBJ2-3, with 12 bases fitting TRBD2. The TCR originated in a woman in her fifties or sixties with active COVID-19. The specimen sequenced was peripheral blood. Here the CDR3 reads CASSRSSGGVTDTQYF. CDR3 nucleotides: TGTGCCAGCAGCCGCTCTAGCGGGGGGGTCACAGATACGCAGTATTTT.